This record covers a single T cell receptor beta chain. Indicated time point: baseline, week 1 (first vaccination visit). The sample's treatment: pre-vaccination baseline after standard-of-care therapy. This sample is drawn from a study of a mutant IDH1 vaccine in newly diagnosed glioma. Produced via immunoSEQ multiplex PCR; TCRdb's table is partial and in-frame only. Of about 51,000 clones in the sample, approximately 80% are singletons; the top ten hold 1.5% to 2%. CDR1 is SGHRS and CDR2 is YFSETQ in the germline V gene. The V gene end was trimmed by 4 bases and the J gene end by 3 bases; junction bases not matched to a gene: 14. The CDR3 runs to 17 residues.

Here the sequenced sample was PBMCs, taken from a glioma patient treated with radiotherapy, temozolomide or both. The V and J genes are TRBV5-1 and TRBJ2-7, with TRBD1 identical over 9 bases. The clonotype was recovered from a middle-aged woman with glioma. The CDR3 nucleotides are TGCGCCAGCAGCGTTGGGTACAGGGGGCAAGCTAACTACGAGCAGTACTTC. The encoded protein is CASSVGYRGQANYEQYF.